The clone carrying this TCR beta chain has at least ten counts. This specimen belongs to a study of blood T cell repertoires in COVID-19. The overall study: The United States, Italy and Spain provided the acute and convalescent COVID-19 samples. T cells, B-cell-depleted T cells, or PBMCs supplied cDNA or gDNA.

Original handling: How many nucleated cells were present was estimated from reference gene primer amplification. Produced via immunoSEQ multiplex PCR; TCRdb's table is partial and in-frame only. That table furnishes V, J and clone size, whereas the DNA furnished D and trimming. This sample has approximately 190,000 clones, with 83% found just once. Germline CDR1 reads SGHDT; CDR2 reads YYEEEE. Between the trimmed V and J ends, which lost 0 bases and 4 bases, there was a span of 10 bases. The CDR3 runs to 14 residues. This receptor was obtained from a woman aged 40 to 50 with acute or convalescent COVID-19. Sample: peripheral blood. The J gene is TRBJ1-1, the V gene TRBV5-6; D uncertain. CDR3: CASSLGMGGTEAFF. Written as DNA, the CDR3 is TGTGCCAGCAGCTTGGGGATGGGAGGCACTGAAGCTTTCTTT.